These T cell receptor beta chains were read from a single sample in a study of blood T cell repertoires in COVID-19. Sequencing used immunoSEQ multiplex PCR; TCRdb keeps in-frame clones, though not all of them. The sample has 70,000 to 85,000 clones, about 88% seen once; the top ten hold around 2.7%. Sequenced sample: peripheral blood. These receptors originate from a man between 70 and 80 years old with active or convalescent COVID-19. Both conserved end residues are part of each CDR3. D genes are given only for firm matches. A clone size is listed for some rows: how often the clone was seen (once, few, many), or a class if it is expanded.

CDR3nt: TGTGCCAGTAGTAGAGGCTACGAGCAGTACTTC
CDR3aa: CASSRGYEQYF
j_gene: TRBJ2-7
d_gene: NA
abundance: once
v_gene: TRBV19

CDR3nt: TGTGCCAGCAGCCAGGGACAGGGTATCACAGATACGCAGTATTTT
CDR3aa: CASSQGQGITDTQYF
j_gene: TRBJ2-3
d_gene: TRBD1
abundance: NA
v_gene: TRBV7-8

CDR3nt: TGCGCCAGCAGCCCCGGGACAGGGAGTACCTACGAGCAGTACTTC
CDR3aa: CASSPGTGSTYEQYF
j_gene: TRBJ2-7
d_gene: TRBD1
abundance: NA
v_gene: TRBV5-1

CDR3nt: TGTGCCAGCTCACCACCGCAGGGGACGAATGAGCAGTTCTTC
CDR3aa: CASSPPQGTNEQFF
j_gene: TRBJ2-1
d_gene: NA
abundance: once
v_gene: TRBV18

CDR3nt: TGTGCCAGCAGCTTACCAGGGACTGGAAACACCATATATTTT
CDR3aa: CASSLPGTGNTIYF
j_gene: TRBJ1-3
d_gene: NA
abundance: once
v_gene: TRBV7-9

CDR3nt: TGTGCCAGCAGTGAAACAGGGAGTTATGGAGGGGAGCTGTTTTTT
CDR3aa: CASSETGSYGGELFF
j_gene: TRBJ2-2
d_gene: NA
abundance: NA
v_gene: TRBV6-1

CDR3nt: TGCAGCGTTGGGCAGGGAGAGACCCAGTACTTC
CDR3aa: CSVGQGETQYF
j_gene: TRBJ2-5
d_gene: NA
abundance: NA
v_gene: TRBV29-1

CDR3nt: TGTGCCAGCACCGGGACTAGCGGGTACAATGAGCAGTTCTTC
CDR3aa: CASTGTSGYNEQFF
j_gene: TRBJ2-1
d_gene: TRBD2
abundance: NA
v_gene: TRBV19

CDR3nt: TGTGCCAGCAGCCCAATACCTGCGACTAGCGGGGGTCTGTACGAGCAGTACTTC
CDR3aa: CASSPIPATSGGLYEQYF
j_gene: TRBJ2-7
d_gene: TRBD2
abundance: once
v_gene: TRBV7-9

CDR3nt: TGCGCCAGCAGTGGAGTCTCCCCCACCTACGAGCAGTACTTC
CDR3aa: CASSGVSPTYEQYF
j_gene: TRBJ2-7
d_gene: NA
abundance: once
v_gene: TRBV23-1

CDR3nt: TGTGCCAGCAGACCCCCGGGAGTATTCAATGAGCAGTTCTTC
CDR3aa: CASRPPGVFNEQFF
j_gene: TRBJ2-1
d_gene: NA
abundance: few
v_gene: TRBV28

CDR3nt: TGTGCCAGCAGTTTATCGAATAGGGGAGGTTCACCCCTCCACTTT
CDR3aa: CASSLSNRGGSPLHF
j_gene: TRBJ1-6
d_gene: NA
abundance: once
v_gene: TRBV27

CDR3nt: TGTGCCAGTAGCACTCTTCCCTACGAGCAGTACTTC
CDR3aa: CASSTLPYEQYF
j_gene: TRBJ2-7
d_gene: NA
abundance: NA
v_gene: TRBV28

CDR3nt: TGTGCCAGCAGTTACGTGGGCCAGGGGGATTCACCCCTCCACTTT
CDR3aa: CASSYVGQGDSPLHF
j_gene: TRBJ1-6
d_gene: TRBD1
abundance: NA
v_gene: TRBV6-6

CDR3nt: TGTGCCATCAGTCAGGGGGCGGATCAGCCCCAGCATTTT
CDR3aa: CAISQGADQPQHF
j_gene: TRBJ1-5
d_gene: TRBD1
abundance: once
v_gene: TRBV10-3

CDR3nt: TGTGCAAGTCGCTTAGCGAGGTTGTCAGTTGAAGCTTTCTTT
CDR3aa: CASRLARLSVEAFF
j_gene: TRBJ1-1
d_gene: NA
abundance: NA
v_gene: TRBV12-2

CDR3nt: TGTGCCAGCAGCCGAAGGGGGAAGTATACTGAAGCTTTCTTT
CDR3aa: CASSRRGKYTEAFF
j_gene: TRBJ1-1
d_gene: NA
abundance: NA
v_gene: TRBV11-3

CDR3nt: TGTGCCTGGGTGACCGGGACTAGCGACTACAATGAGCAGTTCTTC
CDR3aa: CAWVTGTSDYNEQFF
j_gene: TRBJ2-1
d_gene: TRBD2
abundance: few
v_gene: TRBV30

CDR3nt: TGTGCCAGCAGCCCGGGATGGGCGGGCACTGAAGCTTTCTTT
CDR3aa: CASSPGWAGTEAFF
j_gene: TRBJ1-1
d_gene: NA
abundance: few
v_gene: TRBV7-2

CDR3nt: TGCGCCAGCAGTGACTCCCCCCGGACAGGAGGGCTCTTC
CDR3aa: CASSDSPRTGGLF
j_gene: TRBJ2-1
d_gene: NA
abundance: NA
v_gene: TRBV10-2

CDR3nt: TGTGCCAGCAGTTGGACAGGGTATGGCTACACCTTC
CDR3aa: CASSWTGYGYTF
j_gene: TRBJ1-2
d_gene: TRBD1
abundance: NA
v_gene: TRBV28

CDR3nt: TGTGCCAGCAGTTTATCGGGGACAGTCCATACCGGGGAGCTGTTTTTT
CDR3aa: CASSLSGTVHTGELFF
j_gene: TRBJ2-2
d_gene: TRBD1
abundance: NA
v_gene: TRBV27

CDR3nt: TGCGCCAGCAGCGCTGTAGCGGCAAGTTACGAGCAGTACTTC
CDR3aa: CASSAVAASYEQYF
j_gene: TRBJ2-7
d_gene: NA
abundance: NA
v_gene: TRBV5-1

CDR3nt: TGTGCCACCAAGGCCCCGGGACAGGCGGACTACGAGCAGTACTTC
CDR3aa: CATKAPGQADYEQYF
j_gene: TRBJ2-7
d_gene: TRBD1
abundance: NA
v_gene: TRBV5-4

CDR3nt: TGTGCCAGCTCACCAGAGGGGGTCAATCAGCCCCAGCATTTT
CDR3aa: CASSPEGVNQPQHF
j_gene: TRBJ1-5
d_gene: NA
abundance: NA
v_gene: TRBV18

CDR3nt: TGTGCCAGCGCTATTTCTGCAGGGGTGGGTGAAAAACTGTTTTTT
CDR3aa: CASAISAGVGEKLFF
j_gene: TRBJ1-4
d_gene: NA
abundance: NA
v_gene: TRBV6-4

CDR3nt: TGTGCCAGCAGAGACAGGGGACAGATTTCACCCCTCCACTTT
CDR3aa: CASRDRGQISPLHF
j_gene: TRBJ1-6
d_gene: TRBD1
abundance: few
v_gene: TRBV2

CDR3nt: TGTGCCAGCAGGTTAGCGGGTAGATACAATGAGCAGTTCTTC
CDR3aa: CASRLAGRYNEQFF
j_gene: TRBJ2-1
d_gene: TRBD2
abundance: NA
v_gene: TRBV6-5

CDR3nt: TGTGCCAGCAGCCAAGGACAGTCCTCTGGAGGCTACACCTTC
CDR3aa: CASSQGQSSGGYTF
j_gene: TRBJ1-2
d_gene: NA
abundance: NA
v_gene: TRBV6-6

CDR3nt: TGTGCCAGCAGTGAAACGGAGGGGGGACTAGCGGGACCGTACCAAGAGACCCAGTACTTC
CDR3aa: CASSETEGGLAGPYQETQYF
j_gene: TRBJ2-5
d_gene: TRBD2
abundance: NA
v_gene: TRBV6-1

CDR3nt: TGCGCCAGCAGCGCCCGAGCGGGGGGGCTGGCAGATACGCAGTATTTT
CDR3aa: CASSARAGGLADTQYF
j_gene: TRBJ2-3
d_gene: TRBD2
abundance: NA
v_gene: TRBV5-1

CDR3nt: TGTGCCAGCAGTTTAACAGGGGAAGGCTACACCTTC
CDR3aa: CASSLTGEGYTF
j_gene: TRBJ1-2
d_gene: TRBD1
abundance: many
v_gene: TRBV6-6

CDR3nt: TGTGCCAGCAGTTATCCCACAGGGGCAGTGAACACTGAAGCTTTCTTT
CDR3aa: CASSYPTGAVNTEAFF
j_gene: TRBJ1-1
d_gene: TRBD1
abundance: NA
v_gene: TRBV6-2/TRBV6-3

CDR3nt: TGTGCCAGCAGCTTACCCCCTAGTTACGAGCAGTACTTC
CDR3aa: CASSLPPSYEQYF
j_gene: TRBJ2-7
d_gene: NA
abundance: NA
v_gene: TRBV7-9

CDR3nt: TGCGCCAGCAGCCAAGACAGCTCCTACGAGCAGTACTTC
CDR3aa: CASSQDSSYEQYF
j_gene: TRBJ2-7
d_gene: NA
abundance: few
v_gene: TRBV5-1

CDR3nt: TGTGCCAGCAGGTGGGACTCCGGGGGTGGCACTGAAGCTTTCTTT
CDR3aa: CASRWDSGGGTEAFF
j_gene: TRBJ1-1
d_gene: NA
abundance: NA
v_gene: TRBV6-5

CDR3nt: TGTGCCAGCAGCTTAGAGGGGGGGGCAGATACGCAGTATTTT
CDR3aa: CASSLEGGADTQYF
j_gene: TRBJ2-3
d_gene: NA
abundance: NA
v_gene: TRBV7-2

CDR3nt: TGTGCCAGCAGTTGGGTGGAGGGGATCGAGACCCAGTACTTC
CDR3aa: CASSWVEGIETQYF
j_gene: TRBJ2-5
d_gene: NA
abundance: NA
v_gene: TRBV7-9

CDR3nt: TGTGCCAGCAGCTTAGGGGGCGGTGCGCCCTATGGCTACACCTTC
CDR3aa: CASSLGGGAPYGYTF
j_gene: TRBJ1-2
d_gene: TRBD1
abundance: once
v_gene: TRBV6-5

CDR3nt: TGTGCCAGCAGCATGGGACTAGCGGACACCGGGGAGCTGTTTTTT
CDR3aa: CASSMGLADTGELFF
j_gene: TRBJ2-2
d_gene: TRBD2
abundance: NA
v_gene: TRBV5-4

CDR3nt: TGTGCCAGCAGCCAAGATTTGGGGGCTGGCTCTGGAAACACCATATATTTT
CDR3aa: CASSQDLGAGSGNTIYF
j_gene: TRBJ1-3
d_gene: NA
abundance: NA
v_gene: TRBV4-2

CDR3nt: TGTGCCAGCAGCCTCCAACCTAGACAGGACCAGTACTTC
CDR3aa: CASSLQPRQDQYF
j_gene: TRBJ2-5
d_gene: NA
abundance: NA
v_gene: TRBV7-6

CDR3nt: TGTGCCAGCAGCGTAGAGATTAGCGGCTCCGGAGAGACCCAGTACTTC
CDR3aa: CASSVEISGSGETQYF
j_gene: TRBJ2-5
d_gene: NA
abundance: NA
v_gene: TRBV9

CDR3nt: TGTGCCATCAGTGAGTTCCGACCCGGGACAGGGGGCTTTAATTCACCCCTCCACTTT
CDR3aa: CAISEFRPGTGGFNSPLHF
j_gene: TRBJ1-6
d_gene: TRBD1
abundance: once
v_gene: TRBV10-3

CDR3nt: TGCGCCAGCAGCGGCGAACTAGGCGTGCCGCAGTATTTT
CDR3aa: CASSGELGVPQYF
j_gene: TRBJ2-3
d_gene: NA
abundance: NA
v_gene: TRBV5-1

CDR3nt: TGTGCCAGCAGTTATGGAGGATTTAGCGGATTCTTCAGCAATGAGCAGTTCTTC
CDR3aa: CASSYGGFSGFFSNEQFF
j_gene: TRBJ2-1
d_gene: NA
abundance: NA
v_gene: TRBV28

CDR3nt: TGTGCCAGCAGCCTAGGATCCCCGGGAGTGACCACAGATACGCAGTATTTT
CDR3aa: CASSLGSPGVTTDTQYF
j_gene: TRBJ2-3
d_gene: NA
abundance: NA
v_gene: TRBV7-6

CDR3nt: TGTGCCAGCAACCTCCTTCTCAGCTCCTACGAGCAGTACTTC
CDR3aa: CASNLLLSSYEQYF
j_gene: TRBJ2-7
d_gene: NA
abundance: NA
v_gene: TRBV2

CDR3nt: TGTGCCAGCAGCTTCGTAACCGGGACAGACTACGAGCAGTACTTC
CDR3aa: CASSFVTGTDYEQYF
j_gene: TRBJ2-7
d_gene: NA
abundance: NA
v_gene: TRBV21-1

CDR3nt: TGTGCCAGCAGCCTAGCGGGAGTGGGGACCGGGGAGCTGTTTTTT
CDR3aa: CASSLAGVGTGELFF
j_gene: TRBJ2-2
d_gene: TRBD2
abundance: NA
v_gene: TRBV3-1/TRBV3-2

CDR3nt: TGTGCCTGGAGCCCCCTCGGAGGGGCTAATGAAAAACTGTTTTTT
CDR3aa: CAWSPLGGANEKLFF
j_gene: TRBJ1-4
d_gene: NA
abundance: NA
v_gene: TRBV30

CDR3nt: TGTGCCAGCAGCTCTCTAGCGCGACCTGCCTACGAGCAGTACTTC
CDR3aa: CASSSLARPAYEQYF
j_gene: TRBJ2-7
d_gene: NA
abundance: few
v_gene: TRBV11-2

CDR3nt: TGTGCCAGCAGTGAGTCCGGGGAACCCTACGAGCAGTACTTC
CDR3aa: CASSESGEPYEQYF
j_gene: TRBJ2-7
d_gene: NA
abundance: NA
v_gene: TRBV2

CDR3nt: TGCGCCAGCAGCTTGCTGCTATCCGATGAGCAGTTCTTC
CDR3aa: CASSLLLSDEQFF
j_gene: TRBJ2-1
d_gene: NA
abundance: NA
v_gene: TRBV5-1

CDR3nt: TGTGCCAGCAGTGAACGGGATCACAATGAGCAGTTCTTC
CDR3aa: CASSERDHNEQFF
j_gene: TRBJ2-1
d_gene: NA
abundance: NA
v_gene: TRBV25-1

CDR3nt: TGTGCCACCAGCGGGGGACTTAACTATGGCTACACCTTC
CDR3aa: CATSGGLNYGYTF
j_gene: TRBJ1-2
d_gene: NA
abundance: few
v_gene: TRBV15